This T cell receptor (beta chain) is from a study of breast tumors, draining lymph nodes, adjacent tissues (dated by TCRdb to the mid-2010s). Broadly, across the study: Breast cancer patients provided tumor, adjacent nontumor tissue and axillary lymph nodes, and the study compared the TCR beta repertoires across these three sources. In human breast cancer, the study set out to evaluate how tumor, surrounding tissue and draining lymph node repertoires relate to one another and whether T cells may move between these sites. Paper-wide results and their limitations: The study presented the conclusion that tumor T cells originate in lymph nodes as consistent with a hypothesis, not as something directly demonstrated. Tumor and nontumor tissue repertoires were significantly more similar in luminal-like than in basal-like breast cancer. T-cell repertoire diversity in tumors was found to be lower than in lymph nodes but higher than in nontumor tissue, and preferential V and J gene usage was observed. A scenario in which most tumor T cells derive from the lymph node and then expand within tumor tissue was judged to be consistent with the data.

TCRdb records Illumina HiSeq 2000 as the sequencer. Multiplex PCR amplification was used to generate the TCR beta chain libraries. High-throughput sequencing was used to analyze the amplified TCR beta chain products. TCRdb trimmed public reads at Q25 via fastp, called clones via MiXCR and kept in-frame beta chains. One record per CDR3 amino acid sequence lists the most common genes and DNA. This sample gives approximately 140,000 distinct CDR3 sequences in total; around a third of them show up just once. Of the sample, about 2.5% is held by the ten largest clones. Concerning this clonotype itself: What antigen it recognizes has not been identified. The input lacks base qualities; no much larger clone sits a single base away.

Lymph node samples were obtained from the axillary draining lymph nodes of breast cancer patients. The germline V gene specifies ENHRY as CDR1 and SYGVKD as CDR2. Trimming takes 0 bases off V and 8 bases off J; junction bases not matched to a gene: 8. The CDR3 covers 15 residues, taking in both the cysteine and the phenylalanine. Left in the record is the CDR3 DNA by itself, 45 bases read in frame from the first base. The receptor was derived from a female donor with breast cancer. Some clones in this sample may be carry-over from other donors' samples. The chain joins TRBV10-3 to TRBJ1-1, with TRBD1 matching 8 junction bases. The sequenced sample consisted of axillary lymph node tissue. The sequenced DNA is TGTGCCATCAGTGAGTCGACTCTGGCAGGGGGCGAAGCTTTCTTT. It translates as CAISESTLAGGEAFF.